Described below is a single TCR beta chain sequence and its context. Its antigen is still unknown. The data derive from a study of T cell responses to AZD1222 COVID-19 vaccine. Study-level results: Vaccine-related CD4 TCRs covered spike, predominating at 160-218 and 743-854. Nearly half of spike-specific TCRs reportedly target unmutated variant regions.

The data were produced by immunoSEQ multiplex PCR, yet TCRdb's version contains in-frame clones alone and is incomplete. Among some 140,000 clones listed, roughly 92% were seen once. CDR1 and CDR2 from the germline V gene are LGHDT and YNNKEL (reference sequence). CDR3 length equals 14 residues. Deletions cut 4 bases from V and 8 bases from J, with 14 bases between. This receptor was obtained from an adult in good health. The rearrangement uses TRBV3-1 (or the pseudogene TRBV3-2) and TRBJ2-2; TRBD1 might be the D (6 bases). The specimen was peripheral blood, collected on day 0 of AZD1222 vaccination. In DNA, the CDR3 is TGTGCCAGCAGCCCCCGGGACATCAAGGGGGAGCTGTTTTTT. This encodes CASSPRDIKGELFF.